This TCR beta chain was sequenced during a study of T cell clonality in common variable immunodeficiency. General study results and limits: T cell subpopulation sequencing would be needed to explain CVID clonality.

Points on this clone: Antigen: not known.

Only in-frame clones appear in the TCRdb table, and some are missing; sequencing was by immunoSEQ multiplex PCR. The sample contains 40,000 to 45,000 clones, none of them singletons. This clonotype was sampled from a person aged 18 to 70 in good health. The source material was peripheral blood mononuclear cells.

This CDR3 reads CASSPDRGQETQYF. Incomplete CDR3 DNA: TGTGCCAGCAGCCCCGACAGGGGCCAAGAGACG. The chain is built from TRBV7-9 and TRBJ2-3; 8 bases agree with TRBD1. The sequenced fragment ends 3 residues before the CDR3 boundary, so the rest is inferred from the germline J gene. The CDR3 consists of 14 residues. CDR1 and CDR2 from the germline V gene are SEHNR and FQNEAQ (reference sequence).